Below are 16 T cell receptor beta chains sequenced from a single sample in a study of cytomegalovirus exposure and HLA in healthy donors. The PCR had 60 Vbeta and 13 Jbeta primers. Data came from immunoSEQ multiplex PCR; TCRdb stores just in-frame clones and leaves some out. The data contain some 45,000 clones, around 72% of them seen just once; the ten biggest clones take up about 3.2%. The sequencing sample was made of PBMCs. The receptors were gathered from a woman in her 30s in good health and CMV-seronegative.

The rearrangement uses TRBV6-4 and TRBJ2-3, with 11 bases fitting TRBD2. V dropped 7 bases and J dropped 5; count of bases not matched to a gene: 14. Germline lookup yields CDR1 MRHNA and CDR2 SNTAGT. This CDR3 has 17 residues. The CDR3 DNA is TGTGCCAGCACCGAACGAGTTTCTAGCGGGAGGAAAGATACGCAGTATTTT. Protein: CASTERVSSGRKDTQYF.

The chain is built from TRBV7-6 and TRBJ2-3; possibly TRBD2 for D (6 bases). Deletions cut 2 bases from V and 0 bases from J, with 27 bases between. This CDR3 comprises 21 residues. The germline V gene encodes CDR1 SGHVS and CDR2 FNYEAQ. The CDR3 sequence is CASSLSLAGRGLNPSTDTQYF. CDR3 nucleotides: TGTGCCAGCAGCTTATCTTTGGCGGGGCGGGGCCTTAATCCTAGCACAGATACGCAGTATTTT.

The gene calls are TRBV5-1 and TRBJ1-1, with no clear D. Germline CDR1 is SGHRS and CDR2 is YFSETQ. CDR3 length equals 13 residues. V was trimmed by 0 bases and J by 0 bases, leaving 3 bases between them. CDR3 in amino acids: CASSLVVNTEAFF. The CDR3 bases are TGCGCCAGCAGCTTGGTAGTGAACACTGAAGCTTTCTTT. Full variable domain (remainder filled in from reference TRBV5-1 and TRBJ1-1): KAGVTQTPRYLIKTRGQQVTLSCSPISGHRSVSWYQQTPGQGLQFLFEYFSETQRNKGNFPGRFSGRQFSNSRSEMNVSTLELGDSALYLCASSLVVNTEAFFGQGTRLTVV.

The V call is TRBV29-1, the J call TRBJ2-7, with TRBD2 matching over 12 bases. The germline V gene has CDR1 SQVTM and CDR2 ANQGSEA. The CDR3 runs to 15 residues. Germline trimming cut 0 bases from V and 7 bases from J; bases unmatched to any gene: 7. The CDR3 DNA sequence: TGCAGCGTTGAAGATTGGACTAGCGGGATTAGGGAGCAGTACTTC. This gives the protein CSVEDWTSGIREQYF.

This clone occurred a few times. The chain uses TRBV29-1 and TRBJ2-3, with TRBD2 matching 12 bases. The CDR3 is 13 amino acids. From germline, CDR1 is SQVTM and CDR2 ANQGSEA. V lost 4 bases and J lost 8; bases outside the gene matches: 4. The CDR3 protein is CSVGTSGGTTQYF. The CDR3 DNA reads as TGCAGCGTTGGCACTAGCGGGGGGACTACGCAGTATTTT.

The CDR3 DNA reads TGCAGCGTCCCGGGGGGTACGGGCCAAGAGACCCAGTACTTC. Translation: CSVPGGTGQETQYF. This chain links TRBV29-1 with TRBJ2-5, with 7 bases lining up with TRBD2. The CDR3 runs to 14 residues. Germline V lookup: CDR1 SQVTM, CDR2 ANQGSEA. V was clipped by 6 bases and J by 1 base; unmatched bases: 8.

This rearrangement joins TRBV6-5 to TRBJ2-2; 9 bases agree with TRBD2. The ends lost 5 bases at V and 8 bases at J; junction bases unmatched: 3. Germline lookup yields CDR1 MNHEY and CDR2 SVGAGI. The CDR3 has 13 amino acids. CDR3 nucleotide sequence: TGTGCCAGCAGTCCAGGACTAGCGGGGGAGCTGTTTTTT. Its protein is CASSPGLAGELFF.

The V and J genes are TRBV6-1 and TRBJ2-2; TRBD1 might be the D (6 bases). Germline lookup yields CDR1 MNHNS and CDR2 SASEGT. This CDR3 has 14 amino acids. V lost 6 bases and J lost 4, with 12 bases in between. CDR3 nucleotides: TGTGCCAGCAGGAACAGGGTTGGCACCGGGGAGCTGTTTTTT. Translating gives CASRNRVGTGELFF.

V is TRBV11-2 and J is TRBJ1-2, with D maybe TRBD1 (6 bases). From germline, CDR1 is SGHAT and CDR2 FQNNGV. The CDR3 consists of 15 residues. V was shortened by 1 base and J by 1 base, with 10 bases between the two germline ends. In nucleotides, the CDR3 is TGTGCCAGCAGCTTAGCCCCGGACAGTAACTATGGCTACACCTTC. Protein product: CASSLAPDSNYGYTF.

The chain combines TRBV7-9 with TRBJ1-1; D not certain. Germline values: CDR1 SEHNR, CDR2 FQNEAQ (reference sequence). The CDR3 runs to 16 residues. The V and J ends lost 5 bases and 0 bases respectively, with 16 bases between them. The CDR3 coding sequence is TGTGCCAGCAGCCCTGGAGGGATGGGCATGAACACTGAAGCTTTCTTT. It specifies CASSPGGMGMNTEAFF. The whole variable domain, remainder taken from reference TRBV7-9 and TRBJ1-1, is DTGVSQNPRHKITKRGQNVTFRCDPISEHNRLYWYRQTLGQGPEFLTYFQNEAQLEKSRLLSDRFSAERPKGSFSTLEIQRTEQGDSAMYLCASSPGGMGMNTEAFFGQGTRLTVV.

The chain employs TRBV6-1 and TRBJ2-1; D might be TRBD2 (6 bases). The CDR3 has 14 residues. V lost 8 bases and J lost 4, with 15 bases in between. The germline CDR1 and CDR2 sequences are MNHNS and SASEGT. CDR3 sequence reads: CASSPLGGYNEQFF. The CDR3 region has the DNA TGTGCCAGCTCCCCGTTGGGGGGATACAATGAGCAGTTCTTC.

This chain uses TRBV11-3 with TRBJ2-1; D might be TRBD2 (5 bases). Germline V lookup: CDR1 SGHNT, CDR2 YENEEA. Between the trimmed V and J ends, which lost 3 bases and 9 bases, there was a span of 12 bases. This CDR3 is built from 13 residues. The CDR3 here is CASSFARGGEQFF. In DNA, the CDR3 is TGTGCCAGCAGCTTTGCTAGAGGAGGTGAGCAGTTCTTC.

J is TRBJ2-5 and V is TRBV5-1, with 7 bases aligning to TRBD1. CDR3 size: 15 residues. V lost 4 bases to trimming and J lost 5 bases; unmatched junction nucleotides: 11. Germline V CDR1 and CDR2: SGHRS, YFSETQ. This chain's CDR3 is CASSPRGDSDETQYF. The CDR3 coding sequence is TGCGCCAGCAGCCCGCGAGGGGACAGTGATGAGACCCAGTACTTC.

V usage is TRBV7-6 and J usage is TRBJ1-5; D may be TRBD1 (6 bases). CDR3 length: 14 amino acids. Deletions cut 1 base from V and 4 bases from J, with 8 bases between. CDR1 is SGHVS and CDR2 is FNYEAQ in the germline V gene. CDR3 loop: CASSLVQGNQPQHF. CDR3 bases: TGTGCCAGCAGCTTAGTACAGGGTAATCAGCCCCAGCATTTT.

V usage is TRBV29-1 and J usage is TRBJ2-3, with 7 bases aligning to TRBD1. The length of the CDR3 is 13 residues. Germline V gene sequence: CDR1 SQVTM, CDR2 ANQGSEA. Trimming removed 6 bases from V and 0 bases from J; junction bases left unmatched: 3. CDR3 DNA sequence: TGCAGCGTACAGGGGCGTAGCACAGATACGCAGTATTTT. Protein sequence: CSVQGRSTDTQYF.

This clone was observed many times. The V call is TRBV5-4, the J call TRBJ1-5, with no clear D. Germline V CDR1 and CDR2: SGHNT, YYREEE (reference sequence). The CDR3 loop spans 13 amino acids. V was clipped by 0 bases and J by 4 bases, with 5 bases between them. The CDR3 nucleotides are TGTGCCAGCAGCTTGGACACAAATCAGCCCCAGCATTTT. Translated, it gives CASSLDTNQPQHF. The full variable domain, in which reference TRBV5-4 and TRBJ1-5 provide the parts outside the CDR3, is ETGVTQSPTHLIKTRGQQVTLRCSSQSGHNTVSWYQQALGQGPQFIFQYYREEENGRGNFPPRFSGLQFPNYSSELNVNALELDDSALYLCASSLDTNQPQHFGDGTRLSIL.